Presented here are 21 T cell receptor beta chains from one specimen sequenced in a study of Tregs in tolerant kidney transplant recipients. Sequenced by immunoSEQ multiplex PCR; TCRdb stores in-frame clones only, minus some. The profile shows tens of thousands of clones, 83% of them singletons. Sequencing was carried out using CD4+ T cells from blood. The receptors were gathered from a human donor in good health.

V usage is TRBV5-4 and J usage is TRBJ2-5; the D gene is possibly TRBD1 (5 bases). CDR1 and CDR2 from the germline V gene are SGHNT and YYREEE (reference sequence). The CDR3 consists of 15 residues. Trimming removed 4 bases from V and 0 bases from J, with 13 bases in between. The CDR3 DNA is TGTGCCAGCAGCGAGGAGACAGTAAACCAAGAGACCCAGTACTTC. Translating gives CASSEETVNQETQYF.

This chain uses TRBV5-1 with TRBJ2-3; 9 bases match TRBD2. Germline V gene data show CDR1 as SGHRS and CDR2 as YFSETQ. V was clipped by 0 bases and J by 1 base; unmatched bases: 6. This CDR3 is 17 amino acids long. The CDR3 DNA is TGCGCCAGCAGCTTGGAAAGCGGGGGGCCCCGCACAGATACGCAGTATTTT. Translating gives CASSLESGGPRTDTQYF. Filled out from reference TRBV5-1 and TRBJ2-3, the complete variable domain reads KAGVTQTPRYLIKTRGQQVTLSCSPISGHRSVSWYQQTPGQGLQFLFEYFSETQRNKGNFPGRFSGRQFSNSRSEMNVSTLELGDSALYLCASSLESGGPRTDTQYFGPGTRLTVL.

The V call is TRBV14, the J call TRBJ1-1; possibly TRBD1 for D (5 bases). Germline loops: CDR1 SGHDN, CDR2 FVKESK. This CDR3 has 16 amino acids. V was trimmed by 4 bases and J by 0 bases, leaving 15 bases between them. Here the CDR3 reads CASSPHGGSLNTEAFF. The CDR3 nucleotides are TGTGCCAGCAGCCCTCATGGGGGTTCCCTGAACACTGAAGCTTTCTTT.

This clone was detected once. The chain links TRBV27 to TRBJ2-7; 8 nucleotides agree with TRBD1. Trimming removed 9 bases from V and 6 bases from J; junction bases left unmatched: 10. The CDR3 has 13 amino acids. Germline V lookup: CDR1 MNHEY, CDR2 SMNVEV (reference sequence). CDR3 nucleotide sequence: TGTGCCAGACAGACGACAGGGGATGGCGAGCAGTACTTC. Encoded protein: CARQTTGDGEQYF.

Points on this clone: At one end, the junction sequence differs from germline, possibly due to a read error. This sequence joins TRBV10-3 and TRBJ2-1; the D gene could be TRBD1 or TRBD2 (5 bases each). This CDR3 region has 14 residues. From germline, CDR1 is ENHRY and CDR2 SYGVKD. CDR3 nucleotide sequence: TGTGCCATCAATGAGGCCAAAGAGGGGTATGAGCAGTTCTTC. It specifies CAINEAKEGYEQFF.

The chain couples TRBV30 to TRBJ1-2; D uncertain. CDR1 is GTSNPN and CDR2 is SVGIG in the germline V gene (reference sequence). Trimming shortened V by 1 base and J by 6 bases, and 18 bases separated the two germline ends. The CDR3 is 15 amino acids. CDR3 loop: CAWSAYRGWSHGYTF. The CDR3 DNA reads TGTGCCTGGAGTGCCTATCGGGGTTGGAGCCATGGCTACACCTTC.

The chain recombines TRBV5-4 with TRBJ1-2; D gene uncertain. The CDR3 extends over 14 amino acids. Trimming pared 6 bases from V and 1 base from J, leaving 13 bases between. Germline V gene sequence: CDR1 SGHNT, CDR2 YYREEE (reference sequence). CDR3 nucleotide sequence: TGTGCCAGCATCCCTGCCACGGGTAACTATGGCTACACCTTC. It translates to CASIPATGNYGYTF. The whole variable domain, filled in from reference TRBV5-4 and TRBJ1-2, reads ETGVTQSPTHLIKTRGQQVTLRCSSQSGHNTVSWYQQALGQGPQFIFQYYREEENGRGNFPPRFSGLQFPNYSSELNVNALELDDSALYLCASIPATGNYGYTFGSGTRLTVV.

The V and J genes are TRBV29-1 and TRBJ2-3; D unclear. The ends were cut back, 0 bases at V and 3 bases at J, with 25 bases in the middle. Germline CDR1 reads SQVTM; CDR2 reads ANQGSEA. The CDR3 length is 19 residues. This chain's CDR3 is CSVEEWGSANHLRTDTQYF. CDR3 DNA sequence: TGCAGCGTTGAAGAGTGGGGAAGCGCTAACCACCTCCGTACAGATACGCAGTATTTT.

This chain links TRBV6-6 with TRBJ2-3, with D possibly being TRBD1 (6 bases). Trimming cost V 7 bases and J 2 bases, with 16 bases left between them. CDR1 and CDR2 from the germline V gene are MNHNY and SVGAGI (reference sequence). This CDR3 contains 15 residues. CDR3 bases: TGTGCCAGCATACAGACCAGGGGCCCCACAGATACGCAGTATTTT. Protein product: CASIQTRGPTDTQYF.

This clone was detected a few times. The CDR3 loop reads CASSLLAGSYNEQFF. The CDR3 coding sequence is TGTGCCAGCAGCCTACTAGCGGGGTCCTACAATGAGCAGTTCTTC. This chain joins TRBV7-6 and TRBJ2-1, with 10 nucleotides matching TRBD2. V was pared by 5 bases and J by 1 base, with 2 bases of the junction left unmatched. CDR3 size: 15 residues. Germline V CDR1 and CDR2: SGHVS, FNYEAQ.

This chain links TRBV19 with TRBJ2-7; D gene ambiguous. Germline V gene data show CDR1 as LNHDA and CDR2 as SQIVND (reference sequence). With 3 bases removed from V and 2 bases from J, the gap between germline ends came to 14 bases. The CDR3 is 15 amino acids. CDR3 nucleotides: TGTGCCAGTAGTATTATGGCAGCACTAACCTACGAGCAGTACTTC. Its protein product is CASSIMAALTYEQYF.

The CDR3 nucleotides are TGTGCCAGCAGTAGTCCACGAATTCCCCAGCATTTT. The encoded protein is CASSSPRIPQHF. This rearrangement joins TRBV6-6 to TRBJ1-5; D gene ambiguous. This CDR3 has 12 residues. CDR1 MNHNY and CDR2 SVGAGI come from the germline V gene (reference sequence). The V end was cut by 5 bases, the J end by 10 bases, with 12 bases between.

The chain employs TRBV2 and TRBJ1-2, with 7 positions matching TRBD1. J was trimmed by 1 base and V by 5 bases; bases with no gene match: 7. CDR1 is SNHLY and CDR2 is FYNNEI in the germline V gene. The CDR3 runs to 15 residues. The CDR3 DNA follows: TGTGCCAGCAGTTACAGGGGACCAATTAACTATGGCTACACCTTC. As protein: CASSYRGPINYGYTF.

The genes are TRBV28 and TRBJ2-3, with 14 positions matching TRBD2. The CDR3 runs 17 residues. In germline, CDR1 is MDHEN, CDR2 SYDVKM. V dropped 7 bases and J dropped 6; count of bases not matched to a gene: 12. CDR3 in amino acids: CASKPGLAGAGGDTQYF. CDR3 bases: TGTGCCAGCAAACCGGGACTAGCGGGAGCCGGGGGGGATACGCAGTATTTT.

This clone has only one observation. V is TRBV7-2 and J is TRBJ1-4; 7 bases align to TRBD1. The CDR3 runs to 13 residues. The germline CDR1 and CDR2 sequences are SGHTA and FQGNSA. Unmatched junction bases numbered 5, after V lost 5 bases and J lost 8 bases. The CDR3 region has the DNA TGTGCCAGCAGCCCCAGGGGGGGGGAAAAACTGTTTTTT. Its protein product is CASSPRGGEKLFF. The complete variable domain, with remaining parts taken from reference TRBV7-2 and TRBJ1-4, reads GAGVSQSPSNKVTEKGKDVELRCDPISGHTALYWYRQSLGQGLEFLIYFQGNSAPDKSGLPSDRFSAERTGGSVSTLTIQRTQQEDSAVYLCASSPRGGEKLFFGSGTQLSVL.

This clone appeared a single time. A far larger clone is just one base off, so this is likely a read error. This specimen includes other DNA sequences encoding the same CDR3. The V call is TRBV6-5, the J call TRBJ2-2; D not certain. With 6 bases removed from V and 5 bases from J, the gap between germline ends came to 4 bases. The CDR3 is made up of 11 amino acids. Germline V gene sequence: CDR1 MNHEY, CDR2 SVGAGI. The CDR3 region is CASRETGELFF. CDR3 in DNA: TGTGCCAGCAGAGAGACCGGGGAGCTGTTTTTT.

At least ten counts were recorded for this clone. This sequence joins TRBV29-1 and TRBJ2-7; TRBD2 matches 10 bases. The J segment lost 2 bases and the V segment lost 0 bases, leaving 10 bases of the junction unmatched. Per germline, CDR1 SQVTM and CDR2 ANQGSEA. This CDR3 has 17 amino acids. The CDR3 bases are TGCAGCGTTGAAGACGGAGGACTAGCGGATATGACCTACGAGCAGTACTTC. It encodes CSVEDGGLADMTYEQYF.

This clone was seen ten or more times. The chain carries TRBV20-1 and TRBJ1-3; no firm D call. The CDR3 has 11 residues. Germline lookup yields CDR1 DFQATT and CDR2 SNEGSKA (reference sequence). Trimming cost V 6 bases and J 7 bases, with 10 bases left between them. The CDR3 region is CSAPEANTIYF. The CDR3 coding sequence is TGCAGTGCGCCCGAGGCTAACACCATATATTTT.

The rearrangement links TRBV18 to TRBJ1-1; 7 bases are shared with TRBD1. The length of the CDR3 is 14 residues. Germline V gene data show CDR1 as KGHSH and CDR2 as LQKENI. The V and J ends lost 3 bases and 4 bases, in that order; junction bases with no gene match: 5. In DNA form, the CDR3 reads TGTGCCAGCTCACCTGGGACAGTGGGCACTGAAGCTTTCTTT. This encodes CASSPGTVGTEAFF.

The chain has TRBV6-5 and TRBJ2-3; no clear D. With 6 bases removed from V and 7 bases from J, the gap between germline ends came to 8 bases. Germline CDR1 is MNHEY and CDR2 is SVGAGI. The CDR3 has 11 amino acids. CDR3 residues: CASSPHYTQYF. CDR3 coding DNA: TGTGCCAGCAGCCCTCACTATACGCAGTATTTT.

The V gene is TRBV6-6, the J gene TRBJ1-3; TRBD1 might be the D (5 bases). CDR3 length equals 15 residues. Per germline, CDR1 MNHNY and CDR2 SVGAGI (reference sequence). The V end lost 5 bases, the J end lost 2 bases, and 13 bases lay between the germline ends. CDR3 DNA sequence: TGTGCCAGCAGTCCCCGGGGGGACCCTGGAAACACCATATATTTT. It translates to CASSPRGDPGNTIYF.